This T cell receptor beta chain comes out of a study of blood T cell repertoires in COVID-19. The wider study: Samples taken during acute and convalescent COVID-19 were collected in the United States, Italy and Spain. T cells, B-cell-depleted T cells, or PBMCs supplied cDNA or gDNA.

Seattle patients were enrolled during active infection and followed longitudinally. Original processing methods: The authors estimated nucleated cell counts from reference gene primer amplification. Assay: immunoSEQ multiplex PCR; the TCRdb copy retains only in-frame clones and omits some. V and J calls and clone size are as listed in that table; D and trimming were resolved from the DNA. Among roughly 260,000 clones listed, 75% to 95% were seen once. Germline V lookup: CDR1 SGHDT, CDR2 YYEEEE. The CDR3 sequence is 16 residues long. V lost 1 base and J lost 8, with 20 bases in between. The rearrangement joins TRBV5-6 to TRBJ2-3; D is ambiguous. The clonotype comes from a person aged 18 to 30 with COVID-19, enrolled during active disease. Sequencing was carried out using peripheral blood. The CDR3 protein is CASSLIRAGSSATQYF. DNA for the CDR3: TGTGCCAGCAGCTTGATCCGAGCAGGCTCGTCCGCTACGCAGTATTTT.